What follows are 24 T cell receptor beta chains derived from one specimen sequenced in a study of STAT5B mutations in CD4+ large granular lymphocyte leukemia. Sequenced by immunoSEQ multiplex PCR; TCRdb stores in-frame clones only, minus some. The sample includes around 32,000 clones, roughly 77% of them seen just once. Sequenced: CD4+ T cells from blood buffy coats. The receptor source for this set is a human donor in good health.

The chain combines TRBV2 with TRBJ2-6; no clear D gene. CDR3 size: 15 residues. From germline, CDR1 is SNHLY and CDR2 FYNNEI. Trimming left V 8 bases short and J 1 base short, with 12 bases between. As DNA, the CDR3 is TGTGCCAGCGCTGAAAGGGCATCTGGGGCCAACGTCCTGACTTTC. Its translation is CASAERASGANVLTF.

This clone was observed once. V and J are TRBV7-9 and TRBJ2-3, with a possible D match to TRBD2 (6 bases). This CDR3 has 14 residues. Trimming took off 5 bases at V and 2 bases at J, with 11 bases between the two ends. Germline V CDR1 and CDR2: SEHNR, FQNEAQ (reference sequence). Here the CDR3 DNA reads TGTGCCAGCAGCCCGGGACTTAACACAGATACGCAGTATTTT. Its protein is CASSPGLNTDTQYF.

The sample holds one count of this clone. The V gene is TRBV18, the J gene TRBJ2-7, with unresolved D. V lost 2 bases, J lost 3 bases, and 2 bases lay in between. Per germline, CDR1 KGHSH and CDR2 LQKENI. The CDR3 runs to 11 residues. The CDR3 loop is CASSPDYEQYF. The CDR3 bases are TGTGCCAGCTCACCAGACTACGAGCAGTACTTC.

J is TRBJ2-7 and V is TRBV6-5; perhaps D is TRBD1 or TRBD2 (5 bases each). The length of the CDR3 is 15 residues. The germline CDR1 and CDR2 sequences are MNHEY and SVGAGI. V lost 2 bases, J lost 5 bases, and 16 bases lay in between. The CDR3 DNA follows: TGTGCCAGCAGTTACAGGGGCTCGGATAGCGACGAGCAGTACTTC. Residues: CASSYRGSDSDEQYF.

This chain connects TRBV2 to TRBJ1-1, with D tentatively TRBD1 (5 bases). Trimming took 6 bases from V and 5 from J, leaving 22 bases between them. CDR1 SNHLY and CDR2 FYNNEI come from the germline V gene. CDR3 length: 16 amino acids. DNA of the CDR3: TGTGCCAGCAGGACACCGGGACTCGGGAGGGATACTGAAGCTTTCTTT. It is translated as CASRTPGLGRDTEAFF.

Only one count was recorded for this clone. The chain has TRBV4-1 and TRBJ1-2; no reliable D call. The germline V and J ends were trimmed by 0 bases and 8 bases, with 10 bases remaining between them. CDR3 length: 13 residues. Germline CDR1 and CDR2: MGHRA and YSYEKL. The CDR3 reads CASSQDKSWGYTF. As DNA, the CDR3 is TGCGCCAGCAGCCAAGATAAGTCCTGGGGCTACACCTTC.

The J gene is TRBJ2-1, the V gene TRBV5-1, with TRBD2 identical over 7 bases. The CDR3 is made up of 15 amino acids. Germline V gene data show CDR1 as SGHRS and CDR2 as YFSETQ. Trimming took 4 bases from V and 8 from J; bases not matched to a gene: 12. CDR3 protein: CASSLGGAYGDEQFF. The CDR3 DNA follows: TGCGCCAGCAGCCTGGGAGGGGCCTACGGGGATGAGCAGTTCTTC.

The J gene is TRBJ2-5, the V gene TRBV5-4; tentatively, D is TRBD1 (5 bases). This CDR3 region has 13 residues. V was pared by 4 bases and J by 2 bases, with 9 bases between. Germline CDR1 SGHNT, CDR2 YYREEE (reference sequence). For the CDR3, the DNA is TGTGCCAGCAGCCGACAGACACAAGAGACCCAGTACTTC. As protein: CASSRQTQETQYF.

The V call is TRBV18, the J call TRBJ1-2, with D perhaps TRBD1 (5 bases). CDR3 size: 15 residues. The germline CDR1 and CDR2 sequences are KGHSH and LQKENI. Trimming removed 2 bases at V and 4 bases at J, with 14 bases between. The chain's CDR3 is CASSPGGYGSYGYTF. The CDR3, as DNA: TGTGCCAGCTCACCAGGGGGATACGGCAGCTATGGCTACACCTTC.

The CDR3 is CATSRGDRGLDQETQYF. The DNA for the CDR3 is TGTGCCACCAGCAGAGGAGATCGAGGACTCGACCAAGAGACCCAGTACTTC. The chain has TRBV15 and TRBJ2-5; perhaps TRBD2 as D (5 bases). Germline V gene lookup returns CDR1 LNHNV and CDR2 YYDKDF (reference sequence). This CDR3 has 17 residues. Trimming took 1 base from V and 0 from J, leaving 15 bases between them.

CDR3 residues: CASRRAEAFF. For the CDR3, the DNA is TGTGCCAGCAGAAGGGCTGAAGCTTTCTTT. The chain is built from TRBV28 and TRBJ1-1; no clear D. This CDR3 comprises 10 residues. Germline lookup yields CDR1 MDHEN and CDR2 SYDVKM. The V end lost 6 bases, the J end lost 6 bases, and 5 bases lay between the germline ends. Full variable domain (rest looked up from reference TRBV28 and TRBJ1-1): DVKVTQSSRYLVKRTGEKVFLECVQDMDHENMFWYRQDPGLGLRLIYFSYDVKMKEKGDIPEGYSVSREKKERFSLILESASTNQTSMYLCASRRAEAFFGQGTRLTVV.

The chain employs TRBV30 and TRBJ1-2; unclear D gene. The CDR3 totals 14 residues. Trimming removed 3 bases at V and 4 bases at J, with 15 bases between. Germline CDR1 and CDR2: GTSNPN and SVGIG (reference sequence). CDR3 nucleotides: TGTGCCTGGAGGACCCTCGGACGGGTCTATGGCTACACCTTC. This sequence encodes CAWRTLGRVYGYTF.

The chain uses TRBV14 and TRBJ1-1, with D hard to call. The CDR3 runs 13 residues. Germline assignment: CDR1 SGHDN and CDR2 FVKESK. Trimming stripped 5 bases from V and 5 bases from J, with 12 bases between. CDR3: CASSIRLITEAFF. Here the CDR3 DNA reads TGTGCCAGCAGCATCCGCCTCATAACTGAAGCTTTCTTT.

The gene calls are TRBV6-6 and TRBJ1-1; D gene ambiguous. CDR3 length: 14 residues. Germline CDR1 reads MNHNY; CDR2 reads SVGAGI (reference sequence). Trimming pared 0 bases from V and 1 base from J, leaving 6 bases between. The CDR3 here is CASSYSSWNTEAFF. DNA for the CDR3: TGTGCCAGCAGTTACTCGAGTTGGAACACTGAAGCTTTCTTT.

This chain joins TRBV9 and TRBJ2-1, with a possible D match to TRBD2 (6 bases). This CDR3 region has 13 residues. The V gene's germline CDR1 is SGDLS and CDR2 YYNGEE. Trimming removed 6 bases from V and 4 bases from J, with 11 bases in between. The CDR3 loop is CASTPGTYNEQFF. The CDR3 DNA follows: TGTGCCAGCACCCCGGGGACTTACAATGAGCAGTTCTTC.

The chain combines TRBV15 with TRBJ1-5; TRBD1 is a possible D gene (5 bases). The CDR3 has 17 amino acids. Germline values: CDR1 LNHNV, CDR2 YYDKDF (reference sequence). The V end lost 0 bases, the J end lost 2 bases, and 14 bases lay between the germline ends. The CDR3 nucleotides read TGTGCCACCAGCAGAGAGGGGGGGTTCGGCGGCAATCAGCCCCAGCATTTT. This sequence encodes CATSREGGFGGNQPQHF.

The V and J genes are TRBV27 and TRBJ2-7; 7 positions match TRBD2. CDR1 is MNHEY and CDR2 is SMNVEV in the germline V gene (reference sequence). The CDR3 runs to 14 residues. Germline trimming cut 9 bases from V and 2 bases from J; bases unmatched to any gene: 10. The CDR3 sequence: CASRKRGEPYEQYF. In DNA, the CDR3 is TGTGCCAGTAGAAAGCGGGGAGAACCCTACGAGCAGTACTTC.

The chain uses TRBV10-1 and TRBJ2-2, with 9 bases aligning to TRBD2. This CDR3 is 14 amino acids long. V shed 6 bases, J shed 5 bases, and the junction held 4 bases outside the gene matches. Germline V gene lookup returns CDR1 WNHNN and CDR2 SYGVQD (reference sequence). CDR3 amino acids: CASRWLAGTGELFF. The DNA of the CDR3 is TGCGCCAGCAGATGGCTAGCGGGGACCGGGGAGCTGTTTTTT.

V gene TRBV14 combines with J gene TRBJ1-3, with 9 bases that match TRBD1. The CDR3 is 16 amino acids. Unmatched junction bases numbered 8, after V lost 0 bases and J lost 8 bases. Per the germline V gene, CDR1 is SGHDN and CDR2 is FVKESK. CDR3 amino acids: CASSQETGGRLHTIYF. As DNA, the CDR3 is TGTGCCAGCAGCCAAGAGACAGGGGGAAGGCTCCACACCATATATTTT.

The table lists this clone with a few counts. The V gene is TRBV6-4, the J gene TRBJ1-1; 8 positions match TRBD1. This CDR3 has 15 residues. Germline V gene lookup returns CDR1 MRHNA and CDR2 SNTAGT. Losses at the gene ends were 7 bases for V and 5 bases for J; bases not matched to a gene: 12. The CDR3 DNA reads TGTGCCAGCAAGGAGCAGGGGGCTTCGGGGACTGAAGCTTTCTTT. Its protein is CASKEQGASGTEAFF.

The genes are TRBV5-8 and TRBJ2-7; a weak D match, TRBD2 (5 bases). Germline values: CDR1 SGHTS, CDR2 YDEGEE. The CDR3 loop spans 16 amino acids. V was cut by 4 bases and J by 0 bases, with 17 bases left in between. CDR3 sequence: CASSPRGGLSSYEQYF. Written as DNA, the CDR3 is TGTGCCAGCAGCCCCCGCGGCGGACTTAGCTCCTACGAGCAGTACTTC.

The CDR3 region is CASSTFPDTGDGYTF. The CDR3 DNA is TGTGCCAGCAGCACCTTCCCAGACACAGGGGATGGCTACACCTTC. V is TRBV28 and J is TRBJ1-2; 7 nucleotides agree with TRBD1. Germline CDR1 is MDHEN and CDR2 is SYDVKM. CDR3 length equals 15 residues. V dropped 6 bases and J dropped 6; count of bases not matched to a gene: 13.

This chain uses TRBV5-6 with TRBJ2-7; 8 nucleotides line up with TRBD2. Germline V gene sequence: CDR1 SGHDT, CDR2 YYEEEE. This CDR3 is 15 amino acids long. The V and J ends lost 2 bases and 7 bases, in that order; junction bases with no gene match: 11. The CDR3 sequence is CASSFTGGAPGEQYF. Here the CDR3 DNA reads TGTGCCAGCAGCTTTACGGGGGGGGCCCCGGGAGAGCAGTACTTC.

The chain uses TRBV7-9 and TRBJ2-1; 9 nucleotides align to TRBD2. This CDR3 region has 13 residues. The V segment lost 6 bases and the J segment 9 bases; nucleotides outside the gene matches: 6. Germline V CDR1 and CDR2: SEHNR, FQNEAQ (reference sequence). CDR3 sequence reads: CASRGRGGPEQFF. The DNA for the CDR3 is TGTGCCAGCAGAGGGCGGGGGGGCCCTGAGCAGTTCTTC.